The clone carrying this T cell receptor beta chain was detected only a few times. What it binds is not known. Study results and caveats: Tumor Treg TCRs overlapped most with tumor naive CD4+ cells.

TCRdb fed the 5' RACE reads into MiXCR, producing one record per CDR3 protein. The sample consists of 55,000 to 75,000 distinct CDR3 sequences, 25% to 35% of them appearing once. The length of the CDR3 is 17 residues. Trimming cost V 3 bases and J 0 bases, with 15 bases left between them. Germline V gene sequence: CDR1 KGHDR, CDR2 SFDVKD. Input material: tumor-infiltrating naive CD4+ T cells sorted from the breast tumor. Subset described: naive CD4+ T cells, CD4+CD45RA+CD25-. This TCR came from a female donor with breast cancer. The J gene is TRBJ2-3, the V gene TRBV24-1; D not certain. CDR3 DNA sequence: TGTGCCACCAGTGATGGCCAGAGCGATGCTAGCACAGATACGCAGTATTTT. Its protein is CATSDGQSDASTDTQYF.